A single sample is the source of the 2 T cell receptor beta chains below, sequenced in a study of T cell clonality in common variable immunodeficiency. Study-wide points: Common variable immunodeficiency TCR beta sequences reportedly had fewer deletions and N-nucleotide insertions.

The antigens of these receptors remain unknown. Libraries were prepared by immunoSEQ multiplex PCR; TCRdb keeps only in-frame clonotypes and omits some of them. The sample totals around 16,000 clones. Sequencing input: peripheral blood mononuclear cells. The receptors come from a human donor with common variable immunodeficiency.

Note on this clone: The CDR3 is cut off 3 residues early in the read; its end comes from the germline J gene. The chain has TRBV30 and TRBJ2-2; 9 positions agree with TRBD1. Losses at the gene ends were 3 bases for V and 1 base for J; bases not matched to a gene: 6. This CDR3 is 16 amino acids long. Germline V gene data show CDR1 as GTSNPN and CDR2 as SVGIG (reference sequence). CDR3 bases read: TGTGCCTGGAGAAAACCGGGACAGGGGAACACCGGGGAG. Amino acid sequence: CAWRKPGQGNTGE. The complete CDR3 reads CAWRKPGQGNTGELFF.

Incomplete CDR3 DNA: TGCGCCAGCAGCTTGGTGGGACAGGGT. This encodes CASSLVGQG. The full-length CDR3 reads as CASSLVGQGAFF. The V call is TRBV5-1, the J call TRBJ1-1; TRBD1 agrees at 9 bases. The CDR3 end falls 3 residues outside the read, so it is completed with the germline J gene. Germline CDR1 reads SGHRS; CDR2 reads YFSETQ. The CDR3 is made up of 12 amino acids. Looking up the rest from reference TRBV5-1 and TRBJ1-1 gives the full variable domain: KAGVTQTPRYLIKTRGQQVTLSCSPISGHRSVSWYQQTPGQGLQFLFEYFSETQRNKGNFPGRFSGRQFSNSRSEMNVSTLELGDSALYLCASSLVGQGAFFGQGTRLTVV.